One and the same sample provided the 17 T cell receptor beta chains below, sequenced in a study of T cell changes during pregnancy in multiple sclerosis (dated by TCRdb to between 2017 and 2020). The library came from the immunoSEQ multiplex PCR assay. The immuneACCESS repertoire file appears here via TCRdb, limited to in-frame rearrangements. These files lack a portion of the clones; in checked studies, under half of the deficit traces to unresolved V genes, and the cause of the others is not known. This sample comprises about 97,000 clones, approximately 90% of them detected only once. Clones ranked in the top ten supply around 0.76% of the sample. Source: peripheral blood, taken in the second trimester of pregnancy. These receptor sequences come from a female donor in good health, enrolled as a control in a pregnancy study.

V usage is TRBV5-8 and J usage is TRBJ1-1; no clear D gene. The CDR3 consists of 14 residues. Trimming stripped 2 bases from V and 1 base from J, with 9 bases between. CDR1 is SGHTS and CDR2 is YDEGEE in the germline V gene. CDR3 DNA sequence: TGTGCCAGCAGCTTTGACGCGGGGAACACTGAAGCTTTCTTT. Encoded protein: CASSFDAGNTEAFF.

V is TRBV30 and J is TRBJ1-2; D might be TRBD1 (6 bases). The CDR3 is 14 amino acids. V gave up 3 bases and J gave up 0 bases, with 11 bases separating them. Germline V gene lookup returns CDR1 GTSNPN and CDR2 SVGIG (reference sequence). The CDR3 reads CAWRLGGSNYGYTF. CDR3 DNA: TGTGCCTGGAGACTAGGGGGTTCTAACTATGGCTACACCTTC.

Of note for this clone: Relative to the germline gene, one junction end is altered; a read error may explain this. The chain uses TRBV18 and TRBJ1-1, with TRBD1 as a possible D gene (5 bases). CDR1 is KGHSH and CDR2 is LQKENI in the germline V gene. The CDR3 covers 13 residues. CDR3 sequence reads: CASSPEGLVKHLF. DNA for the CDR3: TGTGCCAGCTCACCGGAGGGGCTGGTGAAGCACCTATTT.

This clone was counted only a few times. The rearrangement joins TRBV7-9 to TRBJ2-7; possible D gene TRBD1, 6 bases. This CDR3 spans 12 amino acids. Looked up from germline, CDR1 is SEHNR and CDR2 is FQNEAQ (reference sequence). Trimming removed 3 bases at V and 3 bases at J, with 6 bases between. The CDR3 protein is CASSLTGYEQYF. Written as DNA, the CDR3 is TGTGCCAGCAGCTTGACAGGCTACGAGCAGTACTTC.

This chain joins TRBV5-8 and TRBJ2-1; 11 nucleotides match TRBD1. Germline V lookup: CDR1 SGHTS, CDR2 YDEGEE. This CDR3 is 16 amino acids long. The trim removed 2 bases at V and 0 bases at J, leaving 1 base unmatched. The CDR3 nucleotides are TGTGCCAGCAGCTTAGGGACAGGGGGCTCCTACAATGAGCAGTTCTTC. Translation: CASSLGTGGSYNEQFF.

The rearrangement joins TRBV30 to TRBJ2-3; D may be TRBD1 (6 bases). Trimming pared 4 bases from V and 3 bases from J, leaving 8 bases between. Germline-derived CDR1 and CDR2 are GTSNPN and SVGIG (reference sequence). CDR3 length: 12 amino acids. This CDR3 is CAWIQGTDTQYF. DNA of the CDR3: TGTGCCTGGATCCAGGGGACAGATACGCAGTATTTT.

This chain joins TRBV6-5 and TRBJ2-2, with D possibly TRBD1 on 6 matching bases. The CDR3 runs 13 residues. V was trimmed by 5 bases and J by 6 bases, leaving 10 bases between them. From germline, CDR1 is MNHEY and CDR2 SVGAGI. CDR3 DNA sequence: TGTGCCAGCAGTGTGGGGGCCTCCGGGGAGCTGTTTTTT. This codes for CASSVGASGELFF.

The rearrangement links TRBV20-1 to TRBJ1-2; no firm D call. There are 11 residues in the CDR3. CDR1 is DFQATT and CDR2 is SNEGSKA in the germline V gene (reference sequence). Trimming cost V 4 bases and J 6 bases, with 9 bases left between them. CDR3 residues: CSATDLDGYTF. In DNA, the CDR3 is TGCAGTGCTACCGATCTAGATGGCTACACCTTC.

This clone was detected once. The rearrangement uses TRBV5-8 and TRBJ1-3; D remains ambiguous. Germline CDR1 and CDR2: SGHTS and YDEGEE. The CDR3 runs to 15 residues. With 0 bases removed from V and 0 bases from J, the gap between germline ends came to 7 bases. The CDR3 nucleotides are TGTGCCAGCAGCTTGGCCGCGAACTCTGGAAACACCATATATTTT. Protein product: CASSLAANSGNTIYF. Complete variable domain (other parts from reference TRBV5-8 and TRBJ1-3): EAGVTQSPTHLIKTRGQQATLRCSPISGHTSVYWYQQALGLGLQFLLWYDEGEERNRGNFPPRFSGRQFPNYSSELNVNALELEDSALYLCASSLAANSGNTIYFGEGSWLTVV.

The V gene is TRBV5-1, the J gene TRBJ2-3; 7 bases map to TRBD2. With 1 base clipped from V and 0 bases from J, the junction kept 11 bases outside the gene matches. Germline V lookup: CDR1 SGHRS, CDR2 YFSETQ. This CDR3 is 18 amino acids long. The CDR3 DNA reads TGCGCCAGCAGCTTGACCCTGGCCGGGGGAGGGAGCACAGATACGCAGTATTTT. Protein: CASSLTLAGGGSTDTQYF.

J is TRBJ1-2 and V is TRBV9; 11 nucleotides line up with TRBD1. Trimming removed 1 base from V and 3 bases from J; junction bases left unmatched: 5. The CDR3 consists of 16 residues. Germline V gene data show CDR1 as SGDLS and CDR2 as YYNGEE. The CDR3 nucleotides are TGTGCCAGCAGCGTATTCTCGGGACAGGGGGACTATGGCTACACCTTC. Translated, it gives CASSVFSGQGDYGYTF.

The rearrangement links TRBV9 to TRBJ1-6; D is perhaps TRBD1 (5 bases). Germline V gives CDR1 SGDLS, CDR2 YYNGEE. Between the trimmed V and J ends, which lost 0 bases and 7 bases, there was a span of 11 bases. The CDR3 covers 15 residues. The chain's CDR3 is CASSVAGGRNSPLHF. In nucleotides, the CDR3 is TGTGCCAGCAGCGTAGCCGGGGGTCGGAATTCACCCCTCCACTTT.

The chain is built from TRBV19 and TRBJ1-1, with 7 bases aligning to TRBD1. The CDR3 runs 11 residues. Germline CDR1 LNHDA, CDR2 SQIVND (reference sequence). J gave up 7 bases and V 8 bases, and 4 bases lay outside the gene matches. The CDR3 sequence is CASYTGVEAFF. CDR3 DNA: TGTGCCAGTTATACAGGGGTTGAAGCTTTCTTT.

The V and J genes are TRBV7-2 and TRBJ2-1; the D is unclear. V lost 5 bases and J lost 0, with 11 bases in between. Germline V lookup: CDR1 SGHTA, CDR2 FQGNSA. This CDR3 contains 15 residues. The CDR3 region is CASSPPPSSYNEQFF. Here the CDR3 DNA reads TGTGCCAGCAGCCCACCCCCCAGCTCCTACAATGAGCAGTTCTTC.

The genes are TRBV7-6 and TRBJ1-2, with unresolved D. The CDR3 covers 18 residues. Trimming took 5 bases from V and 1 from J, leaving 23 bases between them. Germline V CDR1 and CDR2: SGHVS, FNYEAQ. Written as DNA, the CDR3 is TGTGCCAGCAGCCCCTCGCACGGAGGCGGAGGAAGTAACTATGGCTACACCTTC. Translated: CASSPSHGGGGSNYGYTF.

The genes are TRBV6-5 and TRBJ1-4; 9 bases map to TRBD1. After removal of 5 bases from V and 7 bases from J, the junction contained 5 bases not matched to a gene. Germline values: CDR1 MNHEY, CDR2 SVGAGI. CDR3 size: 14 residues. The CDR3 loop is CASSAQGAGEKLFF. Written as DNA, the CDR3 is TGTGCCAGCAGTGCACAGGGGGCGGGTGAAAAACTGTTTTTT.

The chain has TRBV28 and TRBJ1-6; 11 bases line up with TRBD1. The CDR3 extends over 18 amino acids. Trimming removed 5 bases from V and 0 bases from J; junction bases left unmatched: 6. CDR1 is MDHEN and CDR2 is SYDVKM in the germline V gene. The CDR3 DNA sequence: TGTGCCAGCAGTCCCGGGACAGGGGGAAGCTCCTATAATTCACCCCTCCACTTT. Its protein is CASSPGTGGSSYNSPLHF.